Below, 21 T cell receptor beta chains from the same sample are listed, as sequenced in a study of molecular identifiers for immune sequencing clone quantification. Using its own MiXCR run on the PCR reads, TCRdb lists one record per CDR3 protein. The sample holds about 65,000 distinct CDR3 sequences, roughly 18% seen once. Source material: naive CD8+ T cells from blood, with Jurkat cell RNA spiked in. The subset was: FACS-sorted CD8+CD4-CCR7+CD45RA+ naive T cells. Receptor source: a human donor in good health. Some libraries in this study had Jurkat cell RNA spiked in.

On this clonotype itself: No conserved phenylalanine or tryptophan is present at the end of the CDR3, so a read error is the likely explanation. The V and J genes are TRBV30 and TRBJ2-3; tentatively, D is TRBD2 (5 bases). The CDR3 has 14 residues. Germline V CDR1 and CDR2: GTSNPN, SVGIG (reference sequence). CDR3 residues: CAWRAEVSTDTQYL. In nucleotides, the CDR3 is TGTGCCTGGAGGGCGGAGGTTAGCACGGATACGCAGTATCTT.

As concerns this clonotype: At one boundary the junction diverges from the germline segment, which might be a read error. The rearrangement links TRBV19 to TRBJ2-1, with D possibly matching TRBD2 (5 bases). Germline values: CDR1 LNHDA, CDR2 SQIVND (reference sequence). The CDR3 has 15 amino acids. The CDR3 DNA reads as TGTGCCGGTAGTATTATGGGAGTCCCCCGCAATGAGCAGTTCTTC. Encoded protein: CAGSIMGVPRNEQFF.

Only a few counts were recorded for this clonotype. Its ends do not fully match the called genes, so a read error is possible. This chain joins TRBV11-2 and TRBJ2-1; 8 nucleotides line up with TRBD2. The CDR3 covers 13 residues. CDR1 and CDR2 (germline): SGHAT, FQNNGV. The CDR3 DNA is TGTGCTAGCAGCTTCAGCGGGAGCAATGAGCAGTTCTTC. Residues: CASSFSGSNEQFF. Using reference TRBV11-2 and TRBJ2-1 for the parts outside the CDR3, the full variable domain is EAGVAQSPRYKIIEKRQSVAFWCNPISGHATLYWYQQILGQGPKLLIQFQNNGVVDDSQLPKDRFSAERLKGVDSTLKIQPAKLEDSAVYLCASSFSGSNEQFFGPGTRLTVL.

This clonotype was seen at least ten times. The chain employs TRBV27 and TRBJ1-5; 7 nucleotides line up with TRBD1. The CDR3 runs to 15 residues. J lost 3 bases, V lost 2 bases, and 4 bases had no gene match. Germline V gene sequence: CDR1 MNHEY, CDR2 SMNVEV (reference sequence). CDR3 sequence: CASSLTGVPNQPQHF. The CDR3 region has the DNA TGTGCCAGCAGTTTAACAGGGGTGCCCAATCAGCCCCAGCATTTT.

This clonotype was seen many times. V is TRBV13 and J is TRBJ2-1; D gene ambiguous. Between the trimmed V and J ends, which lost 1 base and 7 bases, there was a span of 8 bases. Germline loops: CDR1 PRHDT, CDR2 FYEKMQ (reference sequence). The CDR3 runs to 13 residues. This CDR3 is CASSLELRNEQFF. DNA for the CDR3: TGTGCCAGCAGCTTAGAACTCAGGAATGAGCAGTTCTTC.

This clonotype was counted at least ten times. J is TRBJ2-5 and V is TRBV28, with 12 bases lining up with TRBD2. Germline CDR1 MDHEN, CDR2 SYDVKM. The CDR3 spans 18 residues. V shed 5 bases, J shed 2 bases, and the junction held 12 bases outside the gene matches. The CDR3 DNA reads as TGTGCCAGCAGTCCGCCCAATCCACTAGCGGGAGGTCAAGAGACCCAGTACTTC. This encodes CASSPPNPLAGGQETQYF.

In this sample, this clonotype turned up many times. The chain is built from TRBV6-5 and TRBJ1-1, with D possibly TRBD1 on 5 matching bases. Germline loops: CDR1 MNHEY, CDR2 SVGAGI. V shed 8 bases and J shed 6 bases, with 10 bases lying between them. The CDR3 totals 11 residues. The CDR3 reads CASFAGAEAFF. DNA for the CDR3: TGTGCCAGCTTTGCGGGGGCTGAAGCTTTCTTT.

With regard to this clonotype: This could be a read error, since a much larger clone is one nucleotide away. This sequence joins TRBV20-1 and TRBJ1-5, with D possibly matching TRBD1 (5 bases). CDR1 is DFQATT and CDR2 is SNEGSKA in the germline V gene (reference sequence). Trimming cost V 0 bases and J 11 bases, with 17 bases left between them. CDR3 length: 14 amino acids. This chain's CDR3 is CSARDTGSGQSQHF. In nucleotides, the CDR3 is TGCAGTGCTAGAGACACAGGTTCGGGGCAGTCCCAGCATTTT.

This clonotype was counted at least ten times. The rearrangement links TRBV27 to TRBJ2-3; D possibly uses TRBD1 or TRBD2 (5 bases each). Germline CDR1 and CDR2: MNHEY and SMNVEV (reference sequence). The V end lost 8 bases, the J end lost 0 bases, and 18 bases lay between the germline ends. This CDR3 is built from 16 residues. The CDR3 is CASGQGEGGSTDTQYF. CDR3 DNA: TGTGCCAGCGGCCAGGGCGAGGGCGGAAGCACAGATACGCAGTATTTT.

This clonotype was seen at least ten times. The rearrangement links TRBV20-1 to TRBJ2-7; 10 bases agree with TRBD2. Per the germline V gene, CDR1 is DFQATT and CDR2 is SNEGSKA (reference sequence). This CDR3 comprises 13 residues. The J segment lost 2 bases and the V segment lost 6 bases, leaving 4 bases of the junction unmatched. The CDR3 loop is CSALAGEAYEQYF. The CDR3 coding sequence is TGCAGTGCCCTAGCGGGAGAAGCCTACGAGCAGTACTTC.

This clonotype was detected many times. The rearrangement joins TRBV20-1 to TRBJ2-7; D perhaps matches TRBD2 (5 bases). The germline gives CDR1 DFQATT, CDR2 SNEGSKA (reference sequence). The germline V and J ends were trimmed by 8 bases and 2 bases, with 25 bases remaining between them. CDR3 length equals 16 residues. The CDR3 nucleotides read TGCAGTCTATCCATCAAGGCTGGACTCAGACCCTACGAGCAGTACTTC. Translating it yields CSLSIKAGLRPYEQYF.

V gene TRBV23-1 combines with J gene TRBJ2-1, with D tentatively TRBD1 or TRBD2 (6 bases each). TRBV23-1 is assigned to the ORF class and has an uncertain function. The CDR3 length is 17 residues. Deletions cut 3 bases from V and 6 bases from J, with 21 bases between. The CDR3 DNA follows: TGCGCCAGCAGTCAGTCGACGGGGGCAAAGAGTTCCAATGAGCAGTTCTTC. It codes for CASSQSTGAKSSNEQFF.

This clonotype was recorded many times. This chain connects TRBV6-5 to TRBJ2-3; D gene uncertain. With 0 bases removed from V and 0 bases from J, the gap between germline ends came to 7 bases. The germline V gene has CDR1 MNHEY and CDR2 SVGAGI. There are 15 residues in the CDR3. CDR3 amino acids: CASSYSASSTDTQYF. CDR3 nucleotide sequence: TGTGCCAGCAGTTACTCTGCTTCTAGCACAGATACGCAGTATTTT.

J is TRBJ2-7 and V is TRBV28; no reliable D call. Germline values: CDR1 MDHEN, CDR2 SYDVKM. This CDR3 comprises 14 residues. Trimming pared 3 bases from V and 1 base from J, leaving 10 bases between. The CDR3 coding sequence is TGTGCCAGCAGTTTTATCGGAGTATCCTACGAGCAGTACTTC. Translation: CASSFIGVSYEQYF.

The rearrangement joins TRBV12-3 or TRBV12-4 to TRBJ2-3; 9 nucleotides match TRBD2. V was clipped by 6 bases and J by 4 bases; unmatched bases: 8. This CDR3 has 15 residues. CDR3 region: CASSVSGSVSDTQYF. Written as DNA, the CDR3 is TGTGCCAGCAGCGTTAGCGGGAGTGTGTCAGATACGCAGTATTTT.

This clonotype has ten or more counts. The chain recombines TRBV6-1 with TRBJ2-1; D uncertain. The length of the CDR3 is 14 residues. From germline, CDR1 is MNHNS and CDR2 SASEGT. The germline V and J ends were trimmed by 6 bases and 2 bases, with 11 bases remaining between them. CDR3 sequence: CASRWAAPYNEQFF. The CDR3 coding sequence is TGTGCCAGCAGGTGGGCAGCACCCTACAATGAGCAGTTCTTC.

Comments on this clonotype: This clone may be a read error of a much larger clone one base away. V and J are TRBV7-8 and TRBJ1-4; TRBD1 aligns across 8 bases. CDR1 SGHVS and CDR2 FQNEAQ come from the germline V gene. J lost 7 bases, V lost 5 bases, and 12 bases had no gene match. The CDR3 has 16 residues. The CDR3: CASSILGTGLSEKLFF. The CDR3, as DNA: TGTGCCAGCAGCATCCTGGGGACAGGACTCAGTGAAAAACTGTTTTTT.

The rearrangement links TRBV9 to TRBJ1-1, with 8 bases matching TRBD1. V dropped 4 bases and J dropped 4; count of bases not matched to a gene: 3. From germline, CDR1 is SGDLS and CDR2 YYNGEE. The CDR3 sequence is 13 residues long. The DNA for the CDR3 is TGTGCCAGCAGCCAGGGGGCGGGCACTGAAGCTTTCTTT. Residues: CASSQGAGTEAFF.

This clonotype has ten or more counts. In DNA, the CDR3 is TGTGCCATCGATACCGGGACTGGGTTCGGGGCCAACGTCCTGACTTTC. It specifies CAIDTGTGFGANVLTF. The chain couples TRBV12-3 or TRBV12-4 to TRBJ2-6, with a tentative D call TRBD2 (6 bases). This CDR3 contains 16 residues. Trimming cost V 10 bases and J 4 bases, with 20 bases left between them.

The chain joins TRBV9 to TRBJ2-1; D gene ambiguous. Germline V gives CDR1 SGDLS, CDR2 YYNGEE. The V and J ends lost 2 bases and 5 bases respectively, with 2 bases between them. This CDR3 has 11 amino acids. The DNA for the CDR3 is TGTGCCAGCAGCGTCAACAATGAGCAGTTCTTC. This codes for CASSVNNEQFF.

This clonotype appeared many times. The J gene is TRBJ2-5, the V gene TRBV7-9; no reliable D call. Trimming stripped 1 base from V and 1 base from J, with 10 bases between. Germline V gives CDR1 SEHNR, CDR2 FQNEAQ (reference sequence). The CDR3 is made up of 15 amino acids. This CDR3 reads CASSLVATGQETQYF. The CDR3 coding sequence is TGTGCCAGCAGCTTAGTAGCTACGGGCCAAGAGACCCAGTACTTC.